Below are 9 T cell receptor beta chains sequenced from a single sample in a study of blood T cell repertoires in COVID-19. Generated by immunoSEQ multiplex PCR, the TCRdb table keeps only in-frame clones and is missing some. This sample has about 190,000 clones, with approximately 86% found just once. The sequenced sample was peripheral blood. These receptors came from a man younger than 45 with acute or convalescent COVID-19.

The rearrangement links TRBV7-8 to TRBJ2-1, with TRBD2 identical over 12 bases. This CDR3 comprises 17 residues. V lost 5 bases, J lost 5 bases, and 10 bases stayed unmatched. Germline V gives CDR1 SGHVS, CDR2 FQNEAQ. The CDR3 DNA is TGTGCCAGCAGCCCCCGACTAGCGGGAGCGAGTCACAATGAGCAGTTCTTC. Translating it yields CASSPRLAGASHNEQFF.

This rearrangement joins TRBV19 to TRBJ1-2; D unclear. CDR1 and CDR2 (germline): LNHDA, SQIVND (reference sequence). The CDR3 totals 16 residues. V lost 3 bases and J 1 base, leaving 15 bases between the germline ends. CDR3 sequence reads: CASSMVRAMHNYGYTF. The CDR3 nucleotides are TGTGCCAGTAGTATGGTGAGGGCGATGCATAACTATGGCTACACCTTC.

The chain has TRBV6-1 and TRBJ2-5, with a weak D call TRBD2 (7 bases). Germline CDR1 and CDR2: MNHNS and SASEGT. The CDR3 runs 15 residues. The V end lost 0 bases, the J end lost 7 bases, and 15 bases lay between the germline ends. The CDR3 nucleotides read TGTGCCAGCAGTGAAGCGGGACTACAGGGAGGGACCCAGTACTTC. Protein: CASSEAGLQGGTQYF.

The genes are TRBV5-5 and TRBJ2-3, with 7 bases lining up with TRBD2. In germline, CDR1 is SGHKS, CDR2 YYEKEE (reference sequence). J was trimmed by 2 bases and V by 2 bases; bases with no gene match: 5. This CDR3 has 15 amino acids. As DNA, the CDR3 is TGTGCCAGCAGCTTACCTAGCGGCCACACAGATACGCAGTATTTT. The encoded protein is CASSLPSGHTDTQYF. The complete variable domain, with remaining parts taken from reference TRBV5-5 and TRBJ2-3, reads DAGVTQSPTHLIKTRGQQVTLRCSPISGHKSVSWYQQVLGQGPQFIFQYYEKEERGRGNFPDRFSARQFPNYSSELNVNALLLGDSALYLCASSLPSGHTDTQYFGPGTRLTVL.

This chain links TRBV7-8 with TRBJ1-1; D is unclear. Trimming cost V 2 bases and J 4 bases, with 20 bases left between them. Germline V gives CDR1 SGHVS, CDR2 FQNEAQ. The CDR3 contains 17 residues. The CDR3: CASSLLVSRVSSTEAFF. The CDR3 region has the DNA TGTGCCAGCAGCTTATTAGTCTCACGGGTATCGAGCACTGAAGCTTTCTTT.

This clone was counted between two and nine times. The chain carries TRBV28 and TRBJ1-5; 7 bases are shared with TRBD1. CDR1 is MDHEN and CDR2 is SYDVKM in the germline V gene. V lost 5 bases, J lost 2 bases, and 6 bases stayed unmatched. This CDR3 is 15 amino acids long. CDR3 residues: CASSPRQGGNQPQHF. CDR3 coding DNA: TGTGCCAGCAGTCCGAGACAGGGAGGCAATCAGCCCCAGCATTTT.

The rearrangement uses TRBV7-2 and TRBJ1-1, with a possible D match to TRBD1 (5 bases). The CDR3 runs to 14 residues. The germline V and J ends were trimmed by 2 bases and 6 bases, with 13 bases remaining between them. Looked up from germline, CDR1 is SGHTA and CDR2 is FQGNSA. CDR3 sequence (DNA): TGTGCCAGCAGCTTATTCGGCGGGACCGCTGAAGCTTTCTTT. Translation: CASSLFGGTAEAFF.

The chain recombines TRBV28 with TRBJ2-3; perhaps TRBD2 as D (6 bases). This CDR3 is 11 amino acids long. Germline loops: CDR1 MDHEN, CDR2 SYDVKM. The ends were cut back, 5 bases at V and 6 bases at J, with 6 bases in the middle. CDR3 sequence reads: CASSLADTQYF. The CDR3 region has the DNA TGTGCCAGCAGTCTAGCGGATACGCAGTATTTT.

The gene calls are TRBV2 and TRBJ1-4, with 8 bases that match TRBD1. Looked up from germline, CDR1 is SNHLY and CDR2 is FYNNEI. The CDR3 runs to 15 residues. After removal of 8 bases from V and 1 base from J, the junction contained 6 bases not matched to a gene. This chain's CDR3 is CASSGQGLTNEKLFF. DNA for the CDR3: TGTGCCAGCTCCGGACAGGGACTAACTAATGAAAAACTGTTTTTT.